This TCR beta chain comes out of a study of beta chain features in type 1 diabetes. General study points: In every one of the four CD4+ subsets, TCRB CDR3s were moderately but significantly shorter in Type 1 diabetes patients.

The germline V gene encodes CDR1 SGHDN and CDR2 FVKESK. The CDR3 covers 12 residues. V shed 4 bases and J 13 bases; nucleotides not matched to a gene: 4. Comment on this clone: The antigen is unknown.

Sequencing targeted expressed TCRB transcripts, as all isolated RNA had been reverse transcribed. TCRdb's copy holds only in-frame clones and misses some; the assay was immunoSEQ multiplex PCR. The data hold under 20,000 clones, with about 70% observed a single time. Sequenced material: stem cell memory CD4+ T cells from blood. The TCR was taken from a man aged 25-45 years with type 1 diabetes. This rearrangement joins TRBV14 to TRBJ1-4, with 9 bases matching TRBD1. The DNA for the CDR3 is TGTGCCAGCAGCCGGGACAGGGTATCACTGTTTTTT. The encoded protein is CASSRDRVSLFF.